One sample yielded the 7 T cell receptor beta chains listed below, sequenced in a study of T-cell memory formation after mild COVID-19. One entry per CDR3 protein, called by TCRdb with MiXCR from the 5' RACE reads. The repertoire has roughly 86,000 distinct CDR3 sequences, roughly 16% of them found once; the top ten carry roughly two fifths. The sequenced material came from PBMCs or a T cell subset sorted from them (not recorded which). All receptors derive from a man between 18 and 35 years old who had mild COVID-19 (a few samples of this study predate the infection). Cell type and time point are not known.

This clonotype occurred many times. CDR3 sequence reads: CASSVTGTSGEDTQYF. CDR3 bases: TGCGCCAGCAGCGTGACCGGGACTAGCGGGGAGGATACGCAGTATTTT. The chain employs TRBV5-1 and TRBJ2-3, with 13 bases fitting TRBD2. With V trimmed by 4 bases and J by 6 bases, 8 bases remained unmatched. Germline loops: CDR1 SGHRS, CDR2 YFSETQ. The CDR3 loop spans 16 amino acids.

This clonotype was seen more than once but under ten times. The rearrangement joins TRBV6-5 to TRBJ2-7; D remains ambiguous. Germline CDR1 is MNHEY and CDR2 is SVGAGI. The CDR3 extends over 13 amino acids. Trimming left V 0 bases short and J 6 bases short, with 9 bases between. In DNA form, the CDR3 reads TGTGCCAGCAGTTACTCATTGGGGTTCGAGCAGTACTTC. This codes for CASSYSLGFEQYF.

This clonotype was seen more than once but under ten times. This rearrangement joins TRBV29-1 to TRBJ2-3; D remains ambiguous. Per the germline V gene, CDR1 is SQVTM and CDR2 is ANQGSEA. Deletions cut 4 bases from V and 0 bases from J, with 8 bases between. The CDR3 totals 13 residues. The CDR3 DNA is TGCAGCGTTGTTGGGCCTAGCACAGATACGCAGTATTTT. The encoded protein is CSVVGPSTDTQYF.

This clonotype was seen only a few times. This chain links TRBV12-3 or TRBV12-4 with TRBJ2-1; D might be TRBD1 (5 bases). With 3 bases removed from V and 0 bases from J, the gap between germline ends came to 12 bases. CDR3 length: 16 residues. The CDR3 here is CASSFTGLSSYNEQFF. For the CDR3, the DNA is TGTGCCAGCAGTTTTACAGGCCTGAGCTCCTACAATGAGCAGTTCTTC.

The chain employs TRBV7-9 and TRBJ1-2; tentative D call: TRBD1 (6 bases). The V gene lost 5 bases and the J gene lost 2 bases, with 12 bases spanning the gap. The CDR3 has 14 residues. The germline V gene has CDR1 SEHNR and CDR2 FQNEAQ (reference sequence). This chain's CDR3 is CASSPRRGNYGYTF. CDR3 coding DNA: TGTGCCAGCAGCCCCCGGAGGGGGAACTATGGCTACACCTTC.

This clonotype was picked up many times. The chain recombines TRBV6-5 with TRBJ2-2; 9 bases match TRBD1. V lost 5 bases, J lost 0 bases, and 4 bases stayed unmatched. Per the germline V gene, CDR1 is MNHEY and CDR2 is SVGAGI. The CDR3 extends over 16 amino acids. DNA for the CDR3: TGTGCCAGCAGTCGCGACAGGGGGACGAACACCGGGGAGCTGTTTTTT. Translated, it gives CASSRDRGTNTGELFF.

This clonotype occurred many times. V usage is TRBV12-3 or TRBV12-4 and J usage is TRBJ2-2, with 7 positions matching TRBD2. The length of the CDR3 is 17 residues. Germline trimming cut 3 bases from V and 4 bases from J; bases unmatched to any gene: 11. Here the CDR3 reads CASSFTRRGGITGELFF. For the CDR3, the DNA is TGTGCCAGCAGTTTCACTCGAAGGGGAGGGATCACCGGGGAGCTGTTTTTT.